A single sample gave rise to the 30 T cell receptor beta chains below, sequenced in a study of regulatory T cells in long-lasting Graves disease. With iRepertoire HTBI primers and Arm-PCR of CDR3 regions, TCR beta libraries were built. TCRdb independently ran MiXCR on the multiplex PCR reads; one entry per CDR3 protein. The table has around 500,000 distinct CDR3 sequences, around 20% seen once; the top ten hold over 7.5%. Time point given: persistent/refractory GD, antithyroid drugs over 5 years with positive TRAb. PBMCs were the source of the RNA used for TCR sequencing. This material consisted of peripheral blood mononuclear cells (PBMCs), taken when the disease was refractory, from a patient treated with antithyroid drugs. Every receptor here comes from a female donor with Graves disease.

This rearrangement joins TRBV19 to TRBJ2-5; 7 positions agree with TRBD1. The CDR3 is made up of 18 amino acids. The germline CDR1 and CDR2 sequences are LNHDA and SQIVND (reference sequence). Trimming took 3 bases from V and 4 from J; bases not matched to a gene: 17. The CDR3: CASSIRISGTADPETQYF. In DNA, the CDR3 is TGTGCCAGTAGTATTCGAATTTCTGGGACAGCCGACCCAGAGACCCAGTACTTC.

The V call is TRBV5-1, the J call TRBJ2-7; 11 nucleotides line up with TRBD2. Unmatched junction bases numbered 5, after V lost 0 bases and J lost 3 bases. The V gene's germline CDR1 is SGHRS and CDR2 YFSETQ. This CDR3 is 16 amino acids long. As DNA, the CDR3 is TGCGCCAGCAGCTTGGTACCTAGCGGGAGGTTCTACGAGCAGTACTTC. Translated: CASSLVPSGRFYEQYF.

This chain uses TRBV28 with TRBJ2-3, with D possibly called TRBD1 or TRBD2 (5 bases each). The CDR3 runs 14 residues. Trimming pared 6 bases from V and 2 bases from J, leaving 12 bases between. Germline V gene lookup returns CDR1 MDHEN and CDR2 SYDVKM. Here the CDR3 DNA reads TGTGCCAGCAGGCAGGGACCATTCACAGATACGCAGTATTTT. Its translation: CASRQGPFTDTQYF.

On this clonotype itself: Being one base from a much bigger clone, this may be a read error. V is TRBV29-1 and J is TRBJ1-1; D gene unclear. Germline V lookup: CDR1 SQVTM, CDR2 ANQGSEA. This CDR3 contains 11 residues. Trimming left V 6 bases short and J 6 bases short, with 11 bases between. Written as DNA, the CDR3 is TGCAGCGTGACGAAGGGAGCTGAAGCTTTCTTT. Protein sequence: CSVTKGAEAFF.

This clonotype has only a few counts. The genes are TRBV28 and TRBJ1-5; no clear D gene. The V gene lost 1 base and the J gene lost 5 bases, with 12 bases spanning the gap. Germline-derived CDR1 and CDR2 are MDHEN and SYDVKM. The CDR3 consists of 15 residues. The CDR3 DNA sequence: TGTGCCAGCAGTTTATTTAGGTTCAAATATCAGCCCCAGCATTTT. Translated: CASSLFRFKYQPQHF.

This chain joins TRBV29-1 and TRBJ2-7, with D unresolved. The germline V gene encodes CDR1 SQVTM and CDR2 ANQGSEA. CDR3 length: 11 residues. Trimming left V 4 bases short and J 3 bases short, with 7 bases between. DNA for the CDR3: TGCAGCGTTGCGGCCAGCTACGAGCAGTACTTC. Protein: CSVAASYEQYF.

There are a few counts of this clonotype. V and J are TRBV3-1 and TRBJ2-7; the match to TRBD2 covers 13 bases. The CDR3 sequence is 17 residues long. J gave up 2 bases and V 4 bases, and 8 bases lay outside the gene matches. The V gene's germline CDR1 is LGHDT and CDR2 YNNKEL (reference sequence). In DNA, the CDR3 is TGTGCCAGCAGCCTCGGACTAGCGGGAGTCTCGACCTACGAGCAGTACTTC. Its translation: CASSLGLAGVSTYEQYF.

Points on this clonotype: The CDR3 ends on some other residue instead of the conserved phenylalanine or tryptophan, so this is likely a read error. The chain recombines TRBV7-2 with TRBJ1-1; D ambiguous. Germline V gives CDR1 SGHTA, CDR2 FQGNSA. The CDR3 has 16 residues. CDR3 sequence (DNA): TGTGCCAGCAACTTAGGGAGGGAGACGGGAAACACTGAAGCTTTCTAT. It encodes CASNLGRETGNTEAFY.

V usage is TRBV7-2 and J usage is TRBJ2-2; 7 nucleotides line up with TRBD2. The CDR3 length is 16 residues. The germline V gene has CDR1 SGHTA and CDR2 FQGNSA. Trimming removed 6 bases from V and 1 base from J; junction bases left unmatched: 8. CDR3 sequence (DNA): TGTGCCAGCAGTCCGCTAGCGGAGGGGAACACCGGGGAGCTGTTTTTT. It codes for CASSPLAEGNTGELFF. Together with reference TRBV7-2 and TRBJ2-2, the CDR3 gives the full variable domain: GAGVSQSPSNKVTEKGKDVELRCDPISGHTALYWYRQSLGQGLEFLIYFQGNSAPDKSGLPSDRFSAERTGGSVSTLTIQRTQQEDSAVYLCASSPLAEGNTGELFFGEGSRLTVL.

The V and J genes are TRBV6-1 and TRBJ1-3, with D possibly matching TRBD1 (6 bases). The germline V and J ends were trimmed by 2 bases and 4 bases, with 9 bases remaining between them. The CDR3 length is 14 residues. CDR1 is MNHNS, CDR2 SASEGT, per germline. CDR3 amino acids: CASSELGTGNTIYF. CDR3 sequence (DNA): TGTGCCAGCAGTGAATTGGGGACAGGAAACACCATATATTTT.

The chain recombines TRBV7-2 with TRBJ1-1; D unclear. V was shortened by 5 bases and J by 1 base, with 17 bases between the two germline ends. The CDR3 has 16 residues. CDR1 and CDR2 from the germline V gene are SGHTA and FQGNSA. The CDR3 DNA reads TGTGCCAGCAGCCAGATAGTAATTACAACGAACACTGAAGCTTTCTTT. Protein product: CASSQIVITTNTEAFF.

This clonotype was counted at least ten times. V is TRBV12-3 or TRBV12-4 and J is TRBJ1-5; D is undetermined. CDR3 size: 14 residues. V dropped 1 base and J dropped 5 bases, with 9 bases sitting between them. This CDR3 reads CASSLGLGDQPQHF. In DNA form, the CDR3 reads TGTGCCAGCAGTTTAGGCCTCGGGGATCAGCCCCAGCATTTT.

This clonotype was counted at least ten times. V is TRBV7-9 and J is TRBJ1-5; D is uncertain. Looked up from germline, CDR1 is SEHNR and CDR2 is FQNEAQ (reference sequence). There are 12 residues in the CDR3. V lost 5 bases and J 3 bases, leaving 5 bases between the germline ends. CDR3 loop: CASSALNQPQHF. The DNA of the CDR3 is TGTGCCAGCAGCGCGCTCAATCAGCCCCAGCATTTT.

This clonotype occurred a few times. The chain combines TRBV7-2 with TRBJ2-1; 7 bases agree with TRBD2. This CDR3 has 14 amino acids. The junction had 4 bases not matched to a gene; V was cut back by 2 bases and J by 6 bases. Germline CDR1 is SGHTA and CDR2 is FQGNSA. DNA of the CDR3: TGTGCCAGCAGCTTAAGACGGGAGGCCAATGAGCAGTTCTTC. This codes for CASSLRREANEQFF.

The chain recombines TRBV12-3 or TRBV12-4 with TRBJ2-2; a weak D match, TRBD2 (6 bases). This CDR3 contains 14 residues. The V and J ends lost 3 bases and 4 bases respectively, with 9 bases between them. DNA of the CDR3: TGTGCCAGCAGTTTTTCGGGGGTCACCGGGGAGCTGTTTTTT. Its protein product is CASSFSGVTGELFF.

Concerning this clonotype itself: This sequence is one base from a far larger clone and is likely a read error. CDR3 region: CASSGMAESPGANVLTF. The CDR3 coding sequence is TGTGCCAGCAGCGGGATGGCGGAGTCTCCTGGGGCCAACGTCCTGACTTTC. This sequence joins TRBV7-3 and TRBJ2-6; D is ambiguous. Trimming took off 5 bases at V and 2 bases at J, with 16 bases between the two ends. The CDR3 runs 17 residues. Per germline, CDR1 SGHTA and CDR2 FQGTGA.

The J gene is TRBJ2-3, the V gene TRBV29-1; 11 nucleotides agree with TRBD2. Germline-derived CDR1 and CDR2 are SQVTM and ANQGSEA. The ends lost 6 bases at V and 6 bases at J; junction bases unmatched: 8. The CDR3 is made up of 14 amino acids. This CDR3 is CSVAIAGGPDTQYF. DNA for the CDR3: TGCAGCGTCGCCATAGCGGGAGGGCCCGATACGCAGTATTTT.

This clonotype was seen a few times. The V gene is TRBV6-2 or TRBV6-3, the J gene TRBJ2-7; possibly TRBD1 or TRBD2 for D (7 bases each). The ends were cut back, 6 bases at V and 6 bases at J, with 15 bases in the middle. Germline CDR1 reads MNHEY; CDR2 reads SVGEGT. The CDR3 is made up of 13 amino acids. The CDR3 DNA sequence: TGTGCCAGCAGACAGGGGAGGGTCGGCGAGCAGTACTTC. As protein: CASRQGRVGEQYF.

This clonotype occurred once. The DNA for the CDR3 is TGTGCCAGCAGCGGATCTGGAGAGAGAGAGACCCAGTACTTC. This gives the protein CASSGSGERETQYF. V and J are TRBV9 and TRBJ2-5; D uncertain. The CDR3 sequence is 14 residues long. Germline loops: CDR1 SGDLS, CDR2 YYNGEE. With 3 bases removed from V and 4 bases from J, the gap between germline ends came to 13 bases.

This clonotype occurred many times. The chain carries TRBV9 and TRBJ1-6, with D perhaps matching TRBD1 (5 bases). The CDR3 has 13 amino acids. The V gene's germline CDR1 is SGDLS and CDR2 YYNGEE. Trimming pared 4 bases from V and 10 bases from J, leaving 12 bases between. This CDR3 reads CASSTGLYSPLHF. CDR3 nucleotide sequence: TGTGCCAGCAGCACGGGACTTTACTCACCCCTCCACTTT.

The table lists this clonotype with a few counts. This chain links TRBV11-2 with TRBJ1-4; D gene uncertain. Trimming pared 2 bases from V and 0 bases from J, leaving 22 bases between. The germline CDR1 and CDR2 sequences are SGHAT and FQNNGV. This CDR3 contains 20 residues. The CDR3 region has the DNA TGTGCCAGCAGCTTATCGAACTCCGCGCCCGGGTTTGCAACTAATGAAAAACTGTTTTTT. It specifies CASSLSNSAPGFATNEKLFF.

As concerns this clonotype: A read error may be the cause here, since a much bigger clone is one base away. The V gene is TRBV3-1, the J gene TRBJ1-1, with a weak D call TRBD1 (5 bases). The CDR3 extends over 14 amino acids. Germline CDR1 reads LGHDT; CDR2 reads YNNKEL (reference sequence). CDR3: CASSQDGAGSEALF. The DNA for the CDR3 is TGTGCCAGCAGCCAAGATGGGGCTGGGTCTGAAGCTCTCTTT. Supplemented by reference TRBV3-1 and TRBJ1-1, the full variable domain reads DTAVSQTPKYLVTQMGNDKSIKCEQNLGHDTMYWYKQDSKKFLKIMFSYNNKELIINETVPNRFSPKSPDKAHLNLHINSLELGDSAVYFCASSQDGAGSEALFGQGTRLTVV.

The chain employs TRBV5-5 and TRBJ1-3; no firm D call. The CDR3 contains 14 residues. The germline V gene has CDR1 SGHKS and CDR2 YYEKEE (reference sequence). The germline V and J ends were trimmed by 4 bases and 4 bases, with 12 bases remaining between them. The CDR3 is CASSLPGVGNTIYF. CDR3 DNA sequence: TGTGCCAGCAGCCTTCCTGGGGTCGGAAACACCATATATTTT. Filled out from reference TRBV5-5 and TRBJ1-3, the complete variable domain reads DAGVTQSPTHLIKTRGQQVTLRCSPISGHKSVSWYQQVLGQGPQFIFQYYEKEERGRGNFPDRFSARQFPNYSSELNVNALLLGDSALYLCASSLPGVGNTIYFGEGSWLTVV.

V and J are TRBV12-3 or TRBV12-4 and TRBJ2-7, with D perhaps TRBD1 (6 bases). V lost 5 bases to trimming and J lost 2 bases, with 13 bases between them. This CDR3 is built from 14 residues. The CDR3 sequence: CASSQQGPTYEQYF. The CDR3, as DNA: TGTGCCAGCAGTCAACAGGGCCCCACCTACGAGCAGTACTTC.

This clonotype was counted at least ten times. The chain has TRBV29-1 and TRBJ1-2, with 7 positions matching TRBD1. V dropped 8 bases and J dropped 0; count of bases not matched to a gene: 3. The V gene's germline CDR1 is SQVTM and CDR2 ANQGSEA. The CDR3 totals 12 residues. The CDR3 reads CSSGQANYGYTF. The CDR3 bases are TGCAGCTCTGGACAGGCTAACTATGGCTACACCTTC.

The CDR3 DNA reads TGTGCCACCAGCGGGGGGAAGTTCACTGAAGCTTTCTTT. Its protein product is CATSGGKFTEAFF. V gene TRBV15 combines with J gene TRBJ1-1, with D tentatively TRBD1 (5 bases). Germline CDR1 reads LNHNV; CDR2 reads YYDKDF (reference sequence). Between the trimmed V and J ends, which lost 5 bases and 4 bases, there was a span of 11 bases. This CDR3 is 13 amino acids long.

This clonotype came up a few times. This chain links TRBV15 with TRBJ2-2; no clear D gene. There are 14 residues in the CDR3. CDR1 and CDR2 (germline): LNHNV, YYDKDF (reference sequence). Trimming cost V 1 base and J 5 bases, with 8 bases left between them. The CDR3 bases are TGTGCCACCAGCAGAGCGCGAGAAACCGGGGAGCTGTTTTTT. Its protein is CATSRARETGELFF. Full variable domain (rest looked up from reference TRBV15 and TRBJ2-2): DAMVIQNPRYQVTQFGKPVTLSCSQTLNHNVMYWYQQKSSQAPKLLFHYYDKDFNNEADTPDNFQSRRPNTSFCFLDIRSPGLGDTAMYLCATSRARETGELFFGEGSRLTVL.

This clonotype has a handful of counts. This sequence joins TRBV5-1 and TRBJ1-2; D is unclear. Per the germline V gene, CDR1 is SGHRS and CDR2 is YFSETQ. The CDR3 contains 12 residues. The germline V and J ends were trimmed by 3 bases and 8 bases, with 11 bases remaining between them. CDR3 in amino acids: CASSYVGEGYTF. Here the CDR3 DNA reads TGCGCCAGCAGCTACGTCGGTGAAGGCTACACCTTC.

This clonotype was recorded at least ten times. The chain has TRBV5-1 and TRBJ1-3, with a possible D match to TRBD1 (5 bases). Looked up from germline, CDR1 is SGHRS and CDR2 is YFSETQ. The V end lost 0 bases, the J end lost 4 bases, and 11 bases lay between the germline ends. The CDR3 length is 15 residues. Written as DNA, the CDR3 is TGCGCCAGCAGCTTGGCTTCAGGGACCGGAAACACCATATATTTT. Translated: CASSLASGTGNTIYF.

This clonotype was counted a few times. The CDR3 DNA follows: TGTGCCAGCAGCTTAGTGCGGCAGGGAAGGACTGAAGCTTTCTTT. It codes for CASSLVRQGRTEAFF. The chain carries TRBV7-9 and TRBJ1-1; maybe TRBD1 (5 bases). Trimming pared 1 base from V and 5 bases from J, leaving 14 bases between. The germline gives CDR1 SEHNR, CDR2 FQNEAQ (reference sequence). This CDR3 has 15 amino acids.